The rows below give T cell receptor beta chains drawn from one sample of a study of T cell responses to AZD1222 COVID-19 vaccine. Assay used: immunoSEQ multiplex PCR; TCRdb lists only in-frame clones, some missing. The sample carries 100,000 to 150,000 clones, more than 65% recorded once. The specimen was peripheral blood, collected 28 days after the second AZD1222 dose. The receptors were gathered from an adult who received the AZD1222 COVID-19 vaccine. Each CDR3 is given with its conserved first and last residue. A D gene is named only where the DNA matches it firmly. Clone sizes are given selectively: once, few, many, or a class where the clone is expanded.

>TRBJ1-3|-|TRBV7-2|once
TGTGCCAGCAGCTTAGCGCATCCCTCTGGAAACACCATATATTTT
CASSLAHPSGNTIYF
>TRBJ2-1|TRBD2|TRBV19|-
TGTGCCAGTAACGGGCTAGCGGGGGGGGAGCTCTACAATGAGCAGTTCTTC
CASNGLAGGELYNEQFF
>TRBJ1-1|TRBD1|TRBV3-1/TRBV3-2|-
TGTGCCAGCAGCCCCCCAACAGGGGGCATCATGAACACTGAAGCTTTCTTT
CASSPPTGGIMNTEAFF
>TRBJ1-2|-|TRBV4-1|-
TGCGCCAGCAGTGCGGGGCAGGATCGACCCTATGGCTACACCTTC
CASSAGQDRPYGYTF
>TRBJ1-2|TRBD1|TRBV15|-
TGTGCCACCAGCATAGACAGGGACTATGGCTACACCTTC
CATSIDRDYGYTF
>TRBJ2-3|-|TRBV19|-
TGTGCCAGTAGTATCCAGGGTACAGATACGCAGTATTTT
CASSIQGTDTQYF
>TRBJ2-7|-|TRBV28|-
TGTGCCAGCGGAACTACAGGGTTCTACGAGCAGTACTTC
CASGTTGFYEQYF
>TRBJ1-1|-|TRBV12-3/TRBV12-4|-
TGTGCCAGCAGTTGGGACCTCGTGGAAGCTTTCTTT
CASSWDLVEAFF
>TRBJ1-1|-|TRBV11-2|-
TGTGCCAGCAGCGCACAGGTTGGGGGCGGCACTGAAGCTTTCTTT
CASSAQVGGGTEAFF
>TRBJ1-1|-|TRBV5-1|-
TGCGCCAGCAGCTTCGGCAGCTTGAACACTGAAGCTTTCTTT
CASSFGSLNTEAFF
>TRBJ2-3|-|TRBV5-4|once
TGTGCCAGCAGCGCCTCCGGAAGGCCAGATACGCAGTATTTT
CASSASGRPDTQYF
>TRBJ1-3|-|TRBV27|once
TGTGCCAGCTCGAGGGGGTCCGGAAACACCATATATTTT
CASSRGSGNTIYF
>TRBJ1-5|-|TRBV10-3|few
TGTGCCATCAGTGCCCTGGGTAGCAATCAGCCCCAGCATTTT
CAISALGSNQPQHF
>TRBJ2-7|TRBD2|TRBV6-5|-
TGTGCCAGCAGTTACTCGGGCGGGGTAGCGGGGGACGAGCAGTACTTC
CASSYSGGVAGDEQYF
>TRBJ2-2|-|TRBV11-3|-
TGTGCCAGCAGCCTCGGAGGGTCGTCCGGGGAGCTGTTTTTT
CASSLGGSSGELFF
>TRBJ1-2|-|TRBV19|-
TGTGCCAGTAGTATAGGGCCTCAAGGGCTCTATGGCTACACCTTC
CASSIGPQGLYGYTF
>TRBJ2-3|-|TRBV7-3|few
TGTGCCAGCAGCTACGGCCGGGGCACAGGCACAGATACGCAGTATTTT
CASSYGRGTGTDTQYF
>TRBJ2-3|-|TRBV24-1|-
TGTGCCACCAGTGACCTCGGACCCACAGATACGCAGTATTTT
CATSDLGPTDTQYF
>TRBJ1-1|-|TRBV9|-
TGTGCCAGCAGCGTAGACCCGGGCAGGGAGGGGTGGAGGACTGAAGCTTTCTTT
CASSVDPGREGWRTEAFF
>TRBJ2-7|-|TRBV28|-
TGTGCCAGCAGTTTAGGTACCCCCTACGAGCAGTACTTC
CASSLGTPYEQYF
>TRBJ1-3|-|TRBV4-1|-
TGCGCCAGCAGCCAACCAGGAGGGTCTGGAAACACCATATATTTT
CASSQPGGSGNTIYF
>TRBJ1-6|-|TRBV7-2|-
TGTGCCAGCAGCTTACAGGGGCCAGGCAATAATTCACCCCTCCACTTT
CASSLQGPGNNSPLHF
>TRBJ1-5|-|TRBV28|-
TGTGCCAGCAGTTTAGAAGGGCCAGGGATCGTCGGTCAGCCCCAGCATTTT
CASSLEGPGIVGQPQHF
>TRBJ1-2|-|TRBV4-2|-
TGTGCCAGCAGCTCTAGAGGTGAGGGGTTCAGTGGGAATGGCTACACCTTC
CASSSRGEGFSGNGYTF
>TRBJ2-3|TRBD2|TRBV7-2|-
TGTGCCAGCAGCTTTACTAGCGGGGTAGGTGTGACGCAGTATTTT
CASSFTSGVGVTQYF
>TRBJ2-7|-|TRBV7-2|-
TGTGCCAGCAGCTTAGTGATAGGGAGTGAGGGGTACTTC
CASSLVIGSEGYF
>TRBJ2-1|-|TRBV5-5|once
TGTGCCAGCGGGGCGGGGACCTCCTACAATGAGCAGTTCTTC
CASGAGTSYNEQFF
>TRBJ2-3|TRBD2|TRBV27|-
TGTGCCAGCAGTTCCTTCCCGGGAGGAAATACGCAGTATTTT
CASSSFPGGNTQYF
>TRBJ1-4|-|TRBV3-1/TRBV3-2|-
TGTGCCAGCAGCCAAGTTGTCGGGACGGATGAAAAACTGTTTTTT
CASSQVVGTDEKLFF
>TRBJ1-2|TRBD1|TRBV19|-
TGTGCCAGTAGTCTACGGACAGGGGGCCCCTTCTATGGCTACACCTTC
CASSLRTGGPFYGYTF
>TRBJ1-2|-|TRBV28|-
TGTGCCACTAGCAATGGACAGTACTATGGCTACACCTTC
CATSNGQYYGYTF
>TRBJ1-4|-|TRBV10-1|-
TGCGCCAGCAGTGATGAGAACTCTGCAACTAATGAAAAACTGTTTTTT
CASSDENSATNEKLFF
>TRBJ1-5|-|TRBV3-1/TRBV3-2|-
TGTGCCAGCAGCCAAGGGTTAGGGCAAGGCGATCAGCCCCAGCATTTT
CASSQGLGQGDQPQHF
>TRBJ2-3|-|TRBV11-2|-
TGTGCCAGCAGCTTGGTAGATACGCAGTATTTT
CASSLVDTQYF
>TRBJ1-1|-|TRBV10-2|once
TGCGCCAGCAGGCCGGGACCGATGAACACTGAAGCTTTCTTT
CASRPGPMNTEAFF
>TRBJ1-5|-|TRBV7-2|-
TGTGCCAGCAGCCCGATACTCAATCAGCCCCAGCATTTT
CASSPILNQPQHF
>TRBJ2-1|-|TRBV11-2|once
TGTGCCAGCAGCTTAGTTTGGGGGCGCGACAATGAGCAGTTCTTC
CASSLVWGRDNEQFF
>TRBJ2-1|-|TRBV30|-
TGTGCCTGGAGTGTAGTAAAGGACTTCGACTCCTACAATGAGCAGTTCTTC
CAWSVVKDFDSYNEQFF
>TRBJ2-7|-|TRBV4-3|-
TGCGCCAGCAGCCTTTCAATAAGCTACGAGCAGTACTTC
CASSLSISYEQYF